This T cell receptor (beta chain) was sequenced in a study of identical twins. Regarding the study as a whole: The models gave estimates that fell short of the out-of-frame TCR alpha sharing seen in monozygotic twins. The more abundant beta clonotypes in cord blood had fewer insertions, and memory repertoires did not show this. Analyses of zero insertions could, in part, be confounded by invariant MAIT and iNKT cells.

TCRdb analysed the 5' RACE reads with MiXCR anew, one entry per CDR3 protein. The sample yields 550,000 to 800,000 distinct CDR3 sequences, 7.1% seen once. Comments on this clonotype: The antigen is unknown.

Germline-derived CDR1 and CDR2 are DFQATT and SNEGSKA (reference sequence). CDR3 length: 13 residues. With 3 bases clipped from V and 5 bases from J, the junction kept 3 bases outside the gene matches. This sample was shared with a second study, whose subject was yellow fever vaccine responses in identical twins.

V gene TRBV20-1 combines with J gene TRBJ1-1, with TRBD1 matching over 10 bases. The specimen was PBMCs. This TCR derives from a woman under 30 in good health. The CDR3 region has the DNA TGCAGTGCTAGCGGACAGGGGGTAACTGAAGCTTTCTTT. It is translated as CSASGQGVTEAFF.